These 11 T cell receptor beta chains originate from one sample sequenced in a study of long-term antiretroviral therapy in people with HIV (dated by TCRdb to 2022 to 2024). The immunoSEQ hsTCRB v3.0 assay was used at survey level resolution to sequence the TRB variable region. Entries here come from immuneACCESS through TCRdb and include only in-frame sequences with V and J called. Some clones fail to appear in such tables; in the studies checked, an unresolved V gene covers under half of the shortfall, and the cause of the remainder is unknown. The sample records roughly 16,000 clones, approximately 85% of which are singletons. The leading ten clones occupy roughly 8% of the sample. This specimen consisted of unsorted PBMCs, obtained at the start of antiretroviral therapy. These receptors came from a man aged 30-40 years with HIV.

J is TRBJ1-3 and V is TRBV19; D possibly corresponds to TRBD1 (5 bases). This CDR3 region has 16 residues. Germline CDR1 and CDR2: LNHDA and SQIVND (reference sequence). Trimming removed 7 bases at V and 1 base at J, with 17 bases between. CDR3 protein: CASTMTAAVSGNTIYF. The CDR3 nucleotides are TGTGCCAGTACCATGACAGCTGCAGTGTCTGGAAACACCATATATTTT. Full variable domain (remainder filled in from reference TRBV19 and TRBJ1-3): DGGITQSPKYLFRKEGQNVTLSCEQNLNHDAMYWYRQDPGQGLRLIYYSQIVNDFQKGDIAEGYSVSREKKESFPLTVTSAQKNPTAFYLCASTMTAAVSGNTIYFGEGSWLTVV.

This clone was found a few times. V and J are TRBV11-2 and TRBJ1-1; D ambiguous. V was cut by 2 bases and J by 3 bases, with 4 bases left in between. From germline, CDR1 is SGHAT and CDR2 FQNNGV. The CDR3 is 12 residues long. Written as DNA, the CDR3 is TGTGCCAGCAGCTTATATGACACTGAAGCTTTCTTT. Its translation is CASSLYDTEAFF.

The J gene is TRBJ2-1, the V gene TRBV5-4; 12 positions agree with TRBD2. In germline, CDR1 is SGHNT, CDR2 YYREEE (reference sequence). This CDR3 is built from 16 residues. Trimming at V came to 0 bases and at J to 5 bases, leaving 3 bases not matched to a gene. CDR3: CASSLARLAGDNEQFF. The CDR3 DNA is TGTGCCAGCAGCTTGGCTCGACTAGCGGGAGACAATGAGCAGTTCTTC.

This sequence joins TRBV2 and TRBJ1-1, with 9 bases that match TRBD1. This CDR3 is 16 amino acids long. Germline V gene lookup returns CDR1 SNHLY and CDR2 FYNNEI. V lost 3 bases to trimming and J lost 6 bases; unmatched junction nucleotides: 11. The CDR3 spells CASSDFGRDRVAEAFF. CDR3 in DNA: TGTGCCAGCAGTGATTTTGGTCGGGACAGGGTGGCTGAAGCTTTCTTT.

A single count supports this clone. The gene calls are TRBV11-2 and TRBJ1-5; tentatively, D is TRBD1 (6 bases). This CDR3 region has 16 residues. Germline CDR1 and CDR2: SGHAT and FQNNGV. Trimming removed 5 bases at V and 4 bases at J, with 18 bases between. The CDR3 protein is CASSRYMGGPNQPQHF. In nucleotides, the CDR3 is TGTGCCAGCAGCCGATATATGGGGGGCCCGAATCAGCCCCAGCATTTT. Using reference TRBV11-2 and TRBJ1-5 for the parts outside the CDR3, the full variable domain is EAGVAQSPRYKIIEKRQSVAFWCNPISGHATLYWYQQILGQGPKLLIQFQNNGVVDDSQLPKDRFSAERLKGVDSTLKIQPAKLEDSAVYLCASSRYMGGPNQPQHFGDGTRLSIL.

The V and J genes are TRBV4-3 and TRBJ2-1; 7 bases fit TRBD2. This CDR3 spans 16 amino acids. Germline V gene data show CDR1 as LGHNA and CDR2 as YSLEER. J lost 6 bases, V lost 0 bases, and 8 bases had no gene match. CDR3 region: CASSQDSFGGINEQFF. Here the CDR3 DNA reads TGCGCCAGCAGCCAAGATTCCTTCGGGGGGATCAATGAGCAGTTCTTC.

V and J are TRBV2 and TRBJ2-7; D may be TRBD2 (6 bases). Trimming removed 7 bases from V and 3 bases from J, with 13 bases in between. The CDR3 contains 13 residues. Germline V lookup: CDR1 SNHLY, CDR2 FYNNEI. CDR3 nucleotide sequence: TGTGCCAGCAAGAGGACTATGGGCTACGAGCAGTACTTC. It encodes CASKRTMGYEQYF.

The chain joins TRBV2 to TRBJ2-3, with 9 bases that match TRBD1. Trimming took 3 bases from V and 2 from J; bases not matched to a gene: 6. This CDR3 spans 16 amino acids. Per the germline V gene, CDR1 is SNHLY and CDR2 is FYNNEI. The CDR3 loop reads CASSEGDRDYTDTQYF. As DNA, the CDR3 is TGTGCCAGCAGTGAGGGGGACAGGGACTACACAGATACGCAGTATTTT.

J is TRBJ2-2 and V is TRBV27; D possibly corresponds to TRBD1 (5 bases). Germline V gene lookup returns CDR1 MNHEY and CDR2 SMNVEV (reference sequence). The length of the CDR3 is 16 residues. The germline V and J ends were trimmed by 4 bases and 5 bases, with 17 bases remaining between them. The CDR3 spells CASSSPTTKGTGELFF. The CDR3 DNA reads as TGTGCCAGCAGTTCGCCGACCACAAAGGGGACCGGGGAGCTGTTTTTT.

This chain links TRBV28 with TRBJ1-5, with 9 bases lining up with TRBD1. CDR3 length: 16 amino acids. With 4 bases clipped from V and 3 bases from J, the junction kept 7 bases outside the gene matches. CDR1 and CDR2 from the germline V gene are MDHEN and SYDVKM. In DNA, the CDR3 is TGTGCCAGCAGTTCCAGGGGACAGGGTTCCAATCAGCCCCAGCATTTT. Its translation is CASSSRGQGSNQPQHF.

There are a few counts of this clone. The chain joins TRBV30 to TRBJ2-7; D ambiguous. The germline gives CDR1 GTSNPN, CDR2 SVGIG (reference sequence). V was trimmed by 7 bases and J by 5 bases, leaving 9 bases between them. The CDR3 sequence is 10 residues long. CDR3 sequence (DNA): TGTGCCTATGAGCTCCACGAGCAGTACTTC. The encoded protein is CAYELHEQYF.